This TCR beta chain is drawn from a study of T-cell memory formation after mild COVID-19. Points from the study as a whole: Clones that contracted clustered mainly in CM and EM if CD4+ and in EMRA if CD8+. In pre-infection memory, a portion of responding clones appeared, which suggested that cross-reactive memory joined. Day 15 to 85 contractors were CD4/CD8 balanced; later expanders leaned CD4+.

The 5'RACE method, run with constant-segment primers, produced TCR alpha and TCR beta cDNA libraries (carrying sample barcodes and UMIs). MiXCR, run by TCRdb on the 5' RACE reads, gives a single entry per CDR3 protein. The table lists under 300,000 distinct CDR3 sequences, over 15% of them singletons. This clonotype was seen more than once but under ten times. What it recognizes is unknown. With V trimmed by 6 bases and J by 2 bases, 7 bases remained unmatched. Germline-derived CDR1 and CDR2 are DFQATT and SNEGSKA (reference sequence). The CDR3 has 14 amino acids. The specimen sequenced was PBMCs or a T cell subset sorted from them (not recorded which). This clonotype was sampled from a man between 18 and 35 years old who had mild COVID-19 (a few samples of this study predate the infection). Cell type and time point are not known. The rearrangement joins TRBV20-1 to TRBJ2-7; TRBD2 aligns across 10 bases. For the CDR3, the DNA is TGCAGTGCGCAACTAGCGGGGATAGCCTACGAGCAGTACTTC. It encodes CSAQLAGIAYEQYF.